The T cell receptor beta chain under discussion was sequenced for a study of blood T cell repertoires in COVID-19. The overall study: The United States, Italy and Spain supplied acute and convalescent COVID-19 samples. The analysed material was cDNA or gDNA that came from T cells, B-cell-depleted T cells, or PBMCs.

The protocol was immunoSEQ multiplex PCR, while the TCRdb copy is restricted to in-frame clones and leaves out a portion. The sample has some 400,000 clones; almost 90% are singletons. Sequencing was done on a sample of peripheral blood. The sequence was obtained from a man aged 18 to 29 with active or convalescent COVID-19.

The CDR3 region has the DNA TGTGCCAGCTCTTCGTCGGCAGGGCGGCAGCCCCAGCATTTT. Translation gives CASSSSAGRQPQHF. The chain carries TRBV18 and TRBJ1-5, with TRBD1 as a possible D gene (5 bases). The CDR3 is 14 residues long. The germline gives CDR1 KGHSH, CDR2 LQKENI. Trimming cost V 6 bases and J 7 bases, with 16 bases left between them.